The 22 T cell receptor beta chains in this list originate from one sample, sequenced in a study of T cell responses to AZD1222 COVID-19 vaccine. Only in-frame clones appear in the TCRdb table, and some are missing; sequencing was by immunoSEQ multiplex PCR. The data hold some 60,000 clones, with 70% to 80% observed a single time. The source was peripheral blood, collected 28 days after the second AZD1222 dose. The source of these receptors is an adult who received the AZD1222 COVID-19 vaccine.

This clone was seen once. The chain links TRBV5-1 to TRBJ2-3, with 7 bases matching TRBD2. The CDR3 sequence is 14 residues long. The ends lost 4 bases at V and 6 bases at J; junction bases unmatched: 8. Germline-derived CDR1 and CDR2 are SGHRS and YFSETQ. The CDR3 DNA reads TGCGCCAGCAGCGCCGGGGGGTTTGTTGATACGCAGTATTTT. It is translated as CASSAGGFVDTQYF.

The chain links TRBV11-1 to TRBJ2-7, with 13 nucleotides matching TRBD2. V was pared by 5 bases and J by 4 bases, with 5 bases of the junction left unmatched. The germline V gene encodes CDR1 SGHAT and CDR2 FQDESV (reference sequence). The CDR3 spans 15 residues. The CDR3 protein is CASSLRTSGGYEQYF. The CDR3 DNA reads TGTGCCAGCAGCCTCAGGACTAGCGGGGGTTACGAGCAGTACTTC.

In its sample, this clone was seen once. The chain combines TRBV6-5 with TRBJ1-6, with D possibly TRBD1 on 6 matching bases. The CDR3 totals 15 residues. The V end lost 5 bases, the J end lost 10 bases, and 18 bases lay between the germline ends. CDR1 and CDR2 from the germline V gene are MNHEY and SVGAGI. The CDR3 DNA reads TGTGCCAGCAGTCCTACAGGGAATCGGAGGTCACCCCTCCACTTT. The encoded protein is CASSPTGNRRSPLHF.

The chain uses TRBV3-1 (or the pseudogene TRBV3-2) and TRBJ1-5, with D uncertain. Trimming pared 3 bases from V and 1 base from J, leaving 4 bases between. Germline CDR1 is LGHDT and CDR2 is YNNKEL (reference sequence). The CDR3 is 13 residues long. In DNA form, the CDR3 reads TGTGCCAGCAGCCAGCAAAGCAATCAGCCCCAGCATTTT. Amino acid sequence: CASSQQSNQPQHF.

V usage is TRBV7-9 and J usage is TRBJ1-1; 7 bases match TRBD1. V was clipped by 8 bases and J by 2 bases; unmatched bases: 5. This CDR3 contains 13 residues. The germline V gene has CDR1 SEHNR and CDR2 FQNEAQ (reference sequence). DNA for the CDR3: TGTGCCAGCTATAGACAGGGAAACACTGAAGCTTTCTTT. It yields the protein CASYRQGNTEAFF.

The rearrangement joins TRBV6-2 or TRBV6-3 to TRBJ1-2; a possible D gene is TRBD1 (6 bases). Germline V CDR1 and CDR2: MNHEY, SVGEGT. This CDR3 is built from 15 residues. Trimming took off 0 bases at V and 7 bases at J, with 15 bases between the two ends. CDR3 in amino acids: CASSYSRGSLGGYTF. The CDR3 region has the DNA TGTGCCAGCAGTTACTCCAGGGGTTCCCTCGGTGGCTACACCTTC.

The rearrangement joins TRBV5-1 to TRBJ2-3; D call uncertain. The CDR3 totals 14 residues. Deletions cut 4 bases from V and 0 bases from J, with 9 bases between. Germline values: CDR1 SGHRS, CDR2 YFSETQ. CDR3 nucleotides: TGCGCCAGCAGCCCGCAAACTAGCACAGATACGCAGTATTTT. Amino acids: CASSPQTSTDTQYF.

The CDR3 sequence: CASSYTENTEAFF. The CDR3 DNA sequence: TGTGCCAGCAGTTATACAGAGAACACTGAAGCTTTCTTT. The chain uses TRBV11-2 and TRBJ1-1; the D is unclear. V lost 6 bases to trimming and J lost 1 base, with 9 bases between them. CDR1 is SGHAT, CDR2 FQNNGV, per germline. The CDR3 contains 13 residues.

V is TRBV19 and J is TRBJ1-1; no clear D gene. From germline, CDR1 is LNHDA and CDR2 SQIVND (reference sequence). The CDR3 length is 14 residues. With 5 bases removed from V and 2 bases from J, the gap between germline ends came to 12 bases. The CDR3 DNA reads as TGTGCCAGTAGTGTCGGGCCGGTTAACACTGAAGCTTTCTTT. Translating gives CASSVGPVNTEAFF.

The rearrangement uses TRBV5-1 and TRBJ2-1; the match to TRBD2 covers 9 bases. CDR3 length: 13 amino acids. V shed 4 bases and J 8 bases; nucleotides not matched to a gene: 4. Per germline, CDR1 SGHRS and CDR2 YFSETQ. CDR3 in DNA: TGCGCCAGCAGCCAGCGGGGGGCGGATGAGCAGTTCTTC. It encodes CASSQRGADEQFF.

The V and J genes are TRBV9 and TRBJ2-3, with TRBD1 as a possible D gene (6 bases). V lost 0 bases to trimming and J lost 3 bases, with 14 bases between them. Germline CDR1 reads SGDLS; CDR2 reads YYNGEE. The CDR3 contains 16 residues. The CDR3 reads CASSVDGGFSTDTQYF. CDR3 DNA: TGTGCCAGCAGCGTAGATGGGGGCTTTAGTACAGATACGCAGTATTTT. Using reference TRBV9 and TRBJ2-3 for the parts outside the CDR3, the full variable domain is DSGVTQTPKHLITATGQRVTLRCSPRSGDLSVYWYQQSLDQGLQFLIQYYNGEERAKGNILERFSAQQFPDLHSELNLSSLELGDSALYFCASSVDGGFSTDTQYFGPGTRLTVL.

This clone was picked up a small number of times. The V call is TRBV5-6, the J call TRBJ1-1; D unresolved. The CDR3 has 13 residues. Germline V gene lookup returns CDR1 SGHDT and CDR2 YYEEEE. Trimming stripped 0 bases from V and 3 bases from J, with 6 bases between. CDR3 sequence: CASSLGKDTEAFF. CDR3 bases: TGTGCCAGCAGCTTGGGGAAGGACACTGAAGCTTTCTTT. Full variable domain (rest looked up from reference TRBV5-6 and TRBJ1-1): DAGVTQSPTHLIKTRGQQVTLRCSPKSGHDTVSWYQQALGQGPQFIFQYYEEEERQRGNFPDRFSGHQFPNYSSELNVNALLLGDSALYLCASSLGKDTEAFFGQGTRLTVV.

This clone was counted once. V gene TRBV6-4 combines with J gene TRBJ1-5, with a tentative D call TRBD1 (6 bases). Germline V gene data show CDR1 as MRHNA and CDR2 as SNTAGT. The V gene lost 5 bases and the J gene lost 3 bases, with 8 bases spanning the gap. The CDR3 is 13 residues long. CDR3 in amino acids: CASSPGANQPQHF. For the CDR3, the DNA is TGTGCCAGCAGTCCAGGGGCCAATCAGCCCCAGCATTTT.

V usage is TRBV20-1 and J usage is TRBJ2-3; no firm D call. The CDR3 contains 11 residues. CDR1 is DFQATT, CDR2 SNEGSKA, per germline (reference sequence). The CDR3 region is CRAAFGDTQYF. The CDR3, as DNA: TGCAGAGCCGCCTTTGGAGATACGCAGTATTTT.

The chain couples TRBV6-2 or TRBV6-3 to TRBJ1-4; D call uncertain. Looked up from germline, CDR1 is MNHEY and CDR2 is SVGEGT. CDR3 length: 17 amino acids. The ends were cut back, 0 bases at V and 6 bases at J, with 17 bases in the middle. CDR3 protein: CASSYSGRAELHEKLFF. The CDR3 nucleotides are TGTGCCAGCAGTTACTCCGGTCGGGCAGAACTTCATGAAAAACTGTTTTTT.

V and J are TRBV6-5 and TRBJ1-6; D gene ambiguous. V lost 6 bases, J lost 11 bases, and 11 bases lay in between. There are 12 residues in the CDR3. CDR1 is MNHEY, CDR2 SVGAGI, per germline. CDR3 bases: TGTGCCAGCAGACTCGTGCGGGCACCCCTCCACTTT. It translates to CASRLVRAPLHF.

The V call is TRBV12-3 or TRBV12-4, the J call TRBJ1-1, with unresolved D. Trimming removed 3 bases from V and 10 bases from J, with 12 bases in between. The CDR3 is made up of 12 amino acids. CDR3 in amino acids: CASSLGPELAFF. Written as DNA, the CDR3 is TGTGCCAGCAGTTTGGGCCCCGAGTTAGCTTTCTTT.

In its sample, this clone was seen a few times. The chain has TRBV4-2 and TRBJ2-1, with 7 bases matching TRBD2. The CDR3 runs to 15 residues. Germline V gene sequence: CDR1 LGHNA, CDR2 YNFKEQ. V dropped 1 base and J dropped 4; count of bases not matched to a gene: 4. CDR3 in DNA: TGTGCCAGCAGCCAAGGGGGGGGTCCATACAATGAGCAGTTCTTC. It codes for CASSQGGGPYNEQFF.

This chain links TRBV7-9 with TRBJ1-2; D gene unclear. Germline lookup yields CDR1 SEHNR and CDR2 FQNEAQ (reference sequence). With 10 bases removed from V and 5 bases from J, the gap between germline ends came to 20 bases. This CDR3 has 14 residues. CDR3 in DNA: TGTGCCACGGGGTCCCCGGGAGCCCTTTATGGCTACACCTTC. It translates to CATGSPGALYGYTF.

This chain uses TRBV5-5 with TRBJ2-1; 12 nucleotides match TRBD1. The J segment lost 9 bases and the V segment lost 1 base, leaving 11 bases of the junction unmatched. Germline CDR1 and CDR2: SGHKS and YYEKEE (reference sequence). This CDR3 region has 17 residues. In DNA form, the CDR3 reads TGTGCCAGCAGCTTGACCGGGACAGGGGGCGGGGAGGGTGAGCAGTTCTTC. It codes for CASSLTGTGGGEGEQFF.

The chain carries TRBV6-5 and TRBJ2-1; D unclear. The germline V gene has CDR1 MNHEY and CDR2 SVGAGI. Trimming shortened V by 0 bases and J by 5 bases, and 2 bases separated the two germline ends. The CDR3 totals 12 residues. The CDR3 nucleotides read TGTGCCAGCAGTTACTCTCACAATGAGCAGTTCTTC. It specifies CASSYSHNEQFF.

This chain connects TRBV6-6 to TRBJ1-2; D remains unclear. The V end lost 5 bases, the J end lost 6 bases, and 13 bases lay between the germline ends. This CDR3 is 13 amino acids long. Per the germline V gene, CDR1 is MNHNY and CDR2 is SVGAGI (reference sequence). The CDR3 sequence: CASSIQGHDGYTF. CDR3 DNA: TGTGCCAGCAGTATTCAAGGGCACGATGGCTACACCTTC.